The source of this T cell receptor (beta chain) is a study of shared clonotypes between healthy human individuals. On sorted subsets, replicate PCRs used 200 to 250 ng DNA, or approximately 33,000 T cell genomes. Original processing methods: For the immunoSEQ data, sequences were junction-only without quality scores, so filtering differed. Measured with immunoSEQ multiplex PCR; TCRdb has only the in-frame clones, and not every one. V, J and clone size reflect that table, while D and trimming were determined from the DNA. The sample shows about 2.4 million clones, more than 80% of them seen only once. This CDR3 contains 15 residues. Germline CDR1 is SGHTS and CDR2 is YDEGEE. V trimming: 5 bases; J trimming: 9 bases; junction bases outside the gene matches: 9. Study-wide results and caveats: Represented diversity, genetic and exposure-history alike, was limited by few donors.

Remarks on this clone: What it binds is unknown.

A CD45RA+ naive subset and a CD45RA-negative memory subset were split from CD4+ cells. The sequenced material came from naive CD4+ T cells sorted from blood. Subset defined: CD45RA+ positively selected. The TCR sequence derives from a man between 18 and 29 years old in good health. J is TRBJ2-1 and V is TRBV5-8; 12 positions agree with TRBD1. CDR3 in amino acids: CASRVPGQGALEQFF. The CDR3 nucleotides read TGTGCCAGCAGAGTTCCGGGACAGGGGGCGCTTGAGCAGTTCTTC.